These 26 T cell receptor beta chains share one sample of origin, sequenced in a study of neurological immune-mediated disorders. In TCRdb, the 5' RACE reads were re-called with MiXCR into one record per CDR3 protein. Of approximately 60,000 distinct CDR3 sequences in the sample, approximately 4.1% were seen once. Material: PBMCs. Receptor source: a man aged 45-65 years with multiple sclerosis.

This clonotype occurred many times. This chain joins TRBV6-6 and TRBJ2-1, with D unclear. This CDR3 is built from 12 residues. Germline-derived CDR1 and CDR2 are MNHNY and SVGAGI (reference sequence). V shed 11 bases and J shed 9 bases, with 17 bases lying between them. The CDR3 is CACTGLVSEQFF. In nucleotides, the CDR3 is TGTGCCTGCACGGGTTTGGTCAGTGAGCAGTTCTTC.

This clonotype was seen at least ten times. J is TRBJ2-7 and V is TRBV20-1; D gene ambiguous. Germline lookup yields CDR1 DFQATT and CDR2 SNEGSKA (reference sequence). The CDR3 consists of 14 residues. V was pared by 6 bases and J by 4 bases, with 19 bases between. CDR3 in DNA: TGCAGTGCAACACCTTTGGGCCTGGGTTACGAGCAGTACTTC. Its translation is CSATPLGLGYEQYF.

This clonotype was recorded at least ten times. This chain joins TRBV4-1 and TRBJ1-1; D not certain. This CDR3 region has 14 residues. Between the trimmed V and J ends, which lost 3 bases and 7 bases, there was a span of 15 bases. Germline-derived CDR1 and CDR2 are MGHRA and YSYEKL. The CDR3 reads CASSQVQTGGEAFF. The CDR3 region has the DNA TGCGCCAGCAGCCAGGTTCAGACGGGTGGTGAAGCTTTCTTT.

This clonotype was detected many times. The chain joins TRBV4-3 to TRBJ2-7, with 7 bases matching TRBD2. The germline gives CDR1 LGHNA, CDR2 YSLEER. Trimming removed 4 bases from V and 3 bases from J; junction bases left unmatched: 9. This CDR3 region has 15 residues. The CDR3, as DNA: TGCGCCAGCAGCCTAAGAGAAGGACTAGGCTACGAGCAGTACTTC. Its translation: CASSLREGLGYEQYF.

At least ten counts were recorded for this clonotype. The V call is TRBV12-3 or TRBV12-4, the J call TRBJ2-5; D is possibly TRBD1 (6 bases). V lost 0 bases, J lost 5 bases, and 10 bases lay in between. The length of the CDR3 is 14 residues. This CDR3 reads CASSLAWGLETQYF. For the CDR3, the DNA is TGTGCCAGCAGTTTAGCGTGGGGGCTTGAGACCCAGTACTTC.

CDR3 protein: CASSLPGGGYTF. The CDR3 nucleotides are TGCGCCAGCAGCTTGCCAGGAGGTGGCTACACCTTC. J is TRBJ1-2 and V is TRBV5-1; D is unresolved. Trimming removed 1 base from V and 7 bases from J, with 8 bases in between. Germline assignment: CDR1 SGHRS and CDR2 YFSETQ. The CDR3 has 12 amino acids.

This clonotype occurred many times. Here the CDR3 DNA reads TGCGCCAGCAGCCAAGGGTACAGGGTCACTGAAGCTTTCTTT. Its protein is CASSQGYRVTEAFF. The chain joins TRBV4-1 to TRBJ1-1; TRBD1 is a possible D gene (6 bases). CDR3 length: 14 residues. With 1 base removed from V and 4 bases from J, the gap between germline ends came to 10 bases. CDR1 and CDR2 (germline): MGHRA, YSYEKL.

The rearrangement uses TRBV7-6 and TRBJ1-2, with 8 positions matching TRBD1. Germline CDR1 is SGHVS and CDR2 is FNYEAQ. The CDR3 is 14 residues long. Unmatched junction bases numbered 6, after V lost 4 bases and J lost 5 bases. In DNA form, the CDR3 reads TGTGCCAGCAGCTCGCAGACAGGGGCGTATGGCTACACCTTC. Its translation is CASSSQTGAYGYTF.

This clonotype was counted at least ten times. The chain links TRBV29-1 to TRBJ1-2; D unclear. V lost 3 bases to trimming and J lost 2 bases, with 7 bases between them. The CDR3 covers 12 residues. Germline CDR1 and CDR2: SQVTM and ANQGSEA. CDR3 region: CSVDMENYGYTF. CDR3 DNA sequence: TGCAGCGTTGATATGGAGAACTATGGCTACACCTTC.

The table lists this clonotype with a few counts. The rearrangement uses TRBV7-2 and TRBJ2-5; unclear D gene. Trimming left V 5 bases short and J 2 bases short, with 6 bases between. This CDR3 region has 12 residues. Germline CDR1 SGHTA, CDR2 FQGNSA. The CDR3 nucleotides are TGTGCCAGCAGCACCTATCAAGAGACCCAGTACTTC. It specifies CASSTYQETQYF.

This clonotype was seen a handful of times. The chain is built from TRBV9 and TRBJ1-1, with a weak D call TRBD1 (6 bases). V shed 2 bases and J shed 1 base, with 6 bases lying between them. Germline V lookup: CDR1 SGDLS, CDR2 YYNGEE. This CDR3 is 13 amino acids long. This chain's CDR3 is CASSVTGNTEAFF. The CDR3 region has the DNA TGTGCCAGCAGCGTGACAGGGAACACTGAAGCTTTCTTT. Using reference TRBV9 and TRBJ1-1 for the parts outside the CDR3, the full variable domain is DSGVTQTPKHLITATGQRVTLRCSPRSGDLSVYWYQQSLDQGLQFLIQYYNGEERAKGNILERFSAQQFPDLHSELNLSSLELGDSALYFCASSVTGNTEAFFGQGTRLTVV.

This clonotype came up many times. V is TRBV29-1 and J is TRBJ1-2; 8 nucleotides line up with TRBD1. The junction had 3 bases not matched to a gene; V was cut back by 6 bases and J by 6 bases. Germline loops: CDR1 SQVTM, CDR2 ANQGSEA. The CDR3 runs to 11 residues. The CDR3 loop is CSVGQVNGYTF. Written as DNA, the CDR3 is TGCAGCGTGGGACAGGTCAATGGCTACACCTTC.

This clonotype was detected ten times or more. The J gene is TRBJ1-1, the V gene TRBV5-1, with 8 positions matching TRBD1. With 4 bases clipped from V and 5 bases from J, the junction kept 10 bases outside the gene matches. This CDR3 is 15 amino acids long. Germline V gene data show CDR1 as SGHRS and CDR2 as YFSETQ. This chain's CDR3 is CASSLAGQGVTEAFF. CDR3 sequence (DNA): TGCGCCAGCAGCCTCGCAGGACAGGGAGTAACTGAAGCTTTCTTT.

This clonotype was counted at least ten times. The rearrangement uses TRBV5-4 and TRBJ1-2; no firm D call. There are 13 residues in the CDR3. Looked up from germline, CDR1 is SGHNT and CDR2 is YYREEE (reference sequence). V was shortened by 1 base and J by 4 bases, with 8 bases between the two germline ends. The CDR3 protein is CASSLQEPYGYTF. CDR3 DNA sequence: TGTGCCAGCAGCTTGCAGGAACCCTATGGCTACACCTTC.

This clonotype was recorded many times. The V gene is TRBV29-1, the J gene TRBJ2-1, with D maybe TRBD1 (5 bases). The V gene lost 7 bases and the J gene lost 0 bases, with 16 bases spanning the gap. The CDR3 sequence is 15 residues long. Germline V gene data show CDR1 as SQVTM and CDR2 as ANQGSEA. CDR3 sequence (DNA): TGCAGCGCCCAAGGGGAAACCAACTCCTACAATGAGCAGTTCTTC. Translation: CSAQGETNSYNEQFF.

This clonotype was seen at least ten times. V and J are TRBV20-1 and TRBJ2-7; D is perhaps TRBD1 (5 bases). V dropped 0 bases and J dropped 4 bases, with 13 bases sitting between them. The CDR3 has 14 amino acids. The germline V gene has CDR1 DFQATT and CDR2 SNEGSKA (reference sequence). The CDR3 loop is CSARDAAGWYEQYF. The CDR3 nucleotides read TGCAGTGCTAGAGATGCGGCAGGGTGGTACGAGCAGTACTTC.

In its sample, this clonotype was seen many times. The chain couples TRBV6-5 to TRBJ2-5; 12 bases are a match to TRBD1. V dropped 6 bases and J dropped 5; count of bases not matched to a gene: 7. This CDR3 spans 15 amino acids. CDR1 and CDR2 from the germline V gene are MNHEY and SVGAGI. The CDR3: CASRGTGGSPETQYF. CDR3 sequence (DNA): TGTGCCAGCAGAGGGACAGGGGGCTCTCCGGAGACCCAGTACTTC.

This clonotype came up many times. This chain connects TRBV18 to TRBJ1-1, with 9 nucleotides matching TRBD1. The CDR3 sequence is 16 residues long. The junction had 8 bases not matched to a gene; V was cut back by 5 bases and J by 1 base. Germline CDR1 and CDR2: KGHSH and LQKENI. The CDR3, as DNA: TGTGCCAGCTCATCGGGGACAGGGAGAGGGAACACTGAAGCTTTCTTT. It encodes CASSSGTGRGNTEAFF.

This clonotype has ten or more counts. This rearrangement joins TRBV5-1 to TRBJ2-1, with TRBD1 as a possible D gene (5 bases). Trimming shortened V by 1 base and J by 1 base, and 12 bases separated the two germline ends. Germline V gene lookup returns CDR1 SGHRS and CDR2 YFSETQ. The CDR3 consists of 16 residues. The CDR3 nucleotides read TGCGCCAGCAGCTTGTCAGGGTTTGGGTCCTACAATGAGCAGTTCTTC. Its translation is CASSLSGFGSYNEQFF.

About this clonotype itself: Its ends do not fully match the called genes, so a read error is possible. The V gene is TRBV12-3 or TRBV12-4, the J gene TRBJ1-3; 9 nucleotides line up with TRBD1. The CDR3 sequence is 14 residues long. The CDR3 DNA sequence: TGTGCCAGCAGCATACAGGGGGCCGGAAAAACCATATATTTT. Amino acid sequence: CASSIQGAGKTIYF.

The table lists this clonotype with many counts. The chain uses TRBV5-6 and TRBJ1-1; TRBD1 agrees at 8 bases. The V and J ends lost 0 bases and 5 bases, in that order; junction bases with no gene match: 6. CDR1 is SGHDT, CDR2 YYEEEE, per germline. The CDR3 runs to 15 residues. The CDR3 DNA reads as TGTGCCAGCAGCTTGGAAAACAGGGGGGGTACTGAAGCTTTCTTT. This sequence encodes CASSLENRGGTEAFF. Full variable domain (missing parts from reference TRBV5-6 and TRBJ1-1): DAGVTQSPTHLIKTRGQQVTLRCSPKSGHDTVSWYQQALGQGPQFIFQYYEEEERQRGNFPDRFSGHQFPNYSSELNVNALLLGDSALYLCASSLENRGGTEAFFGQGTRLTVV.

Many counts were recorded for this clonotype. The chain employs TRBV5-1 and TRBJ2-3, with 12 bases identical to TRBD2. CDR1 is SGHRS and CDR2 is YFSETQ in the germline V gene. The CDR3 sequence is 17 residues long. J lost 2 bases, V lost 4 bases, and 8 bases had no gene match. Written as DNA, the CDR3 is TGCGCCAGCAGCCGCACTAGCGGGGGGCCATACACAGATACGCAGTATTTT. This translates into CASSRTSGGPYTDTQYF. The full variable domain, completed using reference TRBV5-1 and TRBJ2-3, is KAGVTQTPRYLIKTRGQQVTLSCSPISGHRSVSWYQQTPGQGLQFLFEYFSETQRNKGNFPGRFSGRQFSNSRSEMNVSTLELGDSALYLCASSRTSGGPYTDTQYFGPGTRLTVL.

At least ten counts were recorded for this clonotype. In DNA, the CDR3 is TGCGCCAGCAGCCAAGAGCAACAGAGAGATCAGCCCCAGCATTTT. Translating it yields CASSQEQQRDQPQHF. The chain carries TRBV4-1 and TRBJ1-5; D gene uncertain. Trimming stripped 0 bases from V and 5 bases from J, with 11 bases between. The CDR3 has 15 residues. Germline CDR1 reads MGHRA; CDR2 reads YSYEKL.

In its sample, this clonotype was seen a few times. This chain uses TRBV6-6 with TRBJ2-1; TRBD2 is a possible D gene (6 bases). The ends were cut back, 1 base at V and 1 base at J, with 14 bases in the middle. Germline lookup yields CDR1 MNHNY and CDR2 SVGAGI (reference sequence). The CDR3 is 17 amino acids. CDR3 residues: CASSYWVGGLSYNEQFF. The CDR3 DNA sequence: TGTGCCAGCAGTTACTGGGTCGGGGGTTTGTCCTACAATGAGCAGTTCTTC.

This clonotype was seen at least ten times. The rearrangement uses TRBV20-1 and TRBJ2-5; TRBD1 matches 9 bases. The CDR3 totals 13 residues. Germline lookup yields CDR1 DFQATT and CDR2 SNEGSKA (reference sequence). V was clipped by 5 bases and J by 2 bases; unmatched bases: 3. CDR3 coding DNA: TGCAGTGCTCAAGGGACAGGGCAAGAGACCCAGTACTTC. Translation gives CSAQGTGQETQYF.

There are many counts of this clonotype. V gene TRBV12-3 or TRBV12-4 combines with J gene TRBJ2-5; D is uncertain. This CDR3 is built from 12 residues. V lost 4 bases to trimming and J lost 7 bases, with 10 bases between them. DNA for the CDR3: TGTGCCAGCAGTTCGAACATAGGGACCCAGTACTTC. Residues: CASSSNIGTQYF.